These 16 T cell receptor beta chains were sequenced from one sample in a study of shared clonotypes between healthy human individuals. Sequencing was performed with immunoSEQ multiplex PCR; in TCRdb, only in-frame clones are kept and a portion is missing. The data show roughly 1.4 million clones, approximately 98.5% seen once. Sequencing input: naive CD4+ T cells sorted from blood. Subset described: CD45RA+ positively selected. These receptors were collected from a young man in good health.

V is TRBV23-1 and J is TRBJ2-1; D tentatively reads TRBD1 or TRBD2 (5 bases each). TRBV23-1 counts as an open reading frame of uncertain function. V was clipped by 4 bases and J by 4 bases, with 17 bases between them. The CDR3 extends over 16 amino acids. The CDR3 DNA reads TGCGCCAGCAGTCTATCCCCGGGACCCTATTACAATGAGCAGTTCTTC. It is translated as CASSLSPGPYYNEQFF.

This chain joins TRBV11-2 and TRBJ2-1; 13 nucleotides match TRBD2. Trimming removed 6 bases from V and 7 bases from J; junction bases left unmatched: 15. Germline V lookup: CDR1 SGHAT, CDR2 FQNNGV. CDR3 length: 18 amino acids. The CDR3 loop is CASRIWGTSGIAGNEQFF. The CDR3 bases are TGTGCCAGCAGGATATGGGGGACTAGCGGGATTGCGGGGAATGAGCAGTTCTTC.

The chain carries TRBV28 and TRBJ2-1; D is possibly TRBD1 (6 bases). V was clipped by 2 bases and J by 3 bases, with 11 bases between them. CDR1 and CDR2 (germline): MDHEN, SYDVKM. The CDR3 length is 15 residues. In DNA form, the CDR3 reads TGTGCCAGCAGTTTAAGGGGACAAGTCTACAATGAGCAGTTCTTC. Translation: CASSLRGQVYNEQFF. Full variable domain (outside the CDR3, taken from reference TRBV28 and TRBJ2-1): DVKVTQSSRYLVKRTGEKVFLECVQDMDHENMFWYRQDPGLGLRLIYFSYDVKMKEKGDIPEGYSVSREKKERFSLILESASTNQTSMYLCASSLRGQVYNEQFFGPGTRLTVL.

The rearrangement uses TRBV7-2 and TRBJ1-1, with unresolved D. The V and J ends lost 1 base and 11 bases respectively, with 8 bases between them. CDR3 length: 11 residues. CDR1 and CDR2 (germline): SGHTA, FQGNSA. The CDR3, as DNA: TGTGCCAGCAGCTTAGTCTCCAGGGCTTTCTTT. Translating gives CASSLVSRAFF.

The V call is TRBV7-8, the J call TRBJ1-2, with no clear D. Germline loops: CDR1 SGHVS, CDR2 FQNEAQ. V was shortened by 4 bases and J by 0 bases, with 9 bases between the two germline ends. This CDR3 comprises 14 residues. In DNA form, the CDR3 reads TGTGCCAGCAGCTCGACAAATTCTAACTATGGCTACACCTTC. Its translation is CASSSTNSNYGYTF.

This clone has a single count. CDR3 nucleotide sequence: TGTGCCAGCAGCTCGTTACAGGGGGAGACCCAGTACTTC. The encoded protein is CASSSLQGETQYF. The chain is built from TRBV5-4 and TRBJ2-5; TRBD1 matches 7 bases. The germline gives CDR1 SGHNT, CDR2 YYREEE (reference sequence). V dropped 3 bases and J dropped 5; count of bases not matched to a gene: 4. CDR3 size: 13 residues. The full variable domain, rest sourced from reference TRBV5-4 and TRBJ2-5, is ETGVTQSPTHLIKTRGQQVTLRCSSQSGHNTVSWYQQALGQGPQFIFQYYREEENGRGNFPPRFSGLQFPNYSSELNVNALELDDSALYLCASSSLQGETQYFGPGTRLLVL.

J is TRBJ2-5 and V is TRBV28; 8 bases agree with TRBD2. The CDR3 has 15 residues. V gave up 5 bases and J gave up 11 bases; unmatched junction bases: 16. The germline V gene encodes CDR1 MDHEN and CDR2 SYDVKM. In nucleotides, the CDR3 is TGTGCCAGCAGTGTCACCGGGACTAGAGCCTTGGGGCAGTACTTC. It yields the protein CASSVTGTRALGQYF.

J is TRBJ2-1 and V is TRBV11-2; maybe TRBD2 (5 bases). V dropped 0 bases and J dropped 7 bases, with 10 bases sitting between them. CDR1 and CDR2 from the germline V gene are SGHAT and FQNNGV. This CDR3 comprises 14 residues. The CDR3 region has the DNA TGTGCCAGCAGCTTAGATCCGCGGACTAATGAGCAGTTCTTC. It translates to CASSLDPRTNEQFF.

The genes are TRBV29-1 and TRBJ2-6; D perhaps matches TRBD2 (7 bases). Trimming pared 2 bases from V and 8 bases from J, leaving 16 bases between. The CDR3 is made up of 15 amino acids. Per germline, CDR1 SQVTM and CDR2 ANQGSEA. CDR3 nucleotides: TGCAGCGTTGAACGGGGGGCCTCCAGTCCCAACGTCCTGACTTTC. Its translation: CSVERGASSPNVLTF.

This clone was counted once. The chain is built from TRBV7-3 and TRBJ2-3; TRBD2 aligns across 11 bases. CDR1 and CDR2 from the germline V gene are SGHTA and FQGTGA. CDR3 length: 15 residues. V was pared by 7 bases and J by 4 bases, with 7 bases of the junction left unmatched. The CDR3 here is CASKTSGNAADTQYF. As DNA, the CDR3 is TGTGCCAGCAAGACTAGCGGGAACGCGGCAGATACGCAGTATTTT.

The chain is built from TRBV14 and TRBJ1-2, with 8 nucleotides matching TRBD1. Looked up from germline, CDR1 is SGHDN and CDR2 is FVKESK. With 0 bases clipped from V and 6 bases from J, the junction kept 9 bases outside the gene matches. The length of the CDR3 is 16 residues. CDR3: CASSQDKRGQADGYTF. Here the CDR3 DNA reads TGTGCCAGCAGCCAAGATAAGCGGGGACAGGCGGATGGCTACACCTTC. Full variable domain (missing parts from reference TRBV14 and TRBJ1-2): EAGVTQFPSHSVIEKGQTVTLRCDPISGHDNLYWYRRVMGKEIKFLLHFVKESKQDESGMPNNRFLAERTGGTYSTLKVQPAELEDSGVYFCASSQDKRGQADGYTFGSGTRLTVV.

The genes are TRBV7-9 and TRBJ2-7; 7 nucleotides match TRBD1. The junction had 7 bases not matched to a gene; V was cut back by 6 bases and J by 5 bases. Per germline, CDR1 SEHNR and CDR2 FQNEAQ (reference sequence). The length of the CDR3 is 13 residues. CDR3 DNA sequence: TGTGCCAGCAGTAAAACAGGGGTTAACGAGCAGTACTTC. It specifies CASSKTGVNEQYF. Full variable domain (rest looked up from reference TRBV7-9 and TRBJ2-7): DTGVSQNPRHKITKRGQNVTFRCDPISEHNRLYWYRQTLGQGPEFLTYFQNEAQLEKSRLLSDRFSAERPKGSFSTLEIQRTEQGDSAMYLCASSKTGVNEQYFGPGTRLTVT.

V gene TRBV9 combines with J gene TRBJ2-1, with 10 bases that match TRBD2. V was clipped by 1 base and J by 5 bases; unmatched bases: 15. The CDR3 covers 19 residues. CDR1 and CDR2 from the germline V gene are SGDLS and YYNGEE. CDR3 amino acids: CASSVNPSGSVLLDNEQFF. The CDR3 DNA sequence: TGTGCCAGCAGCGTAAATCCTAGCGGGAGCGTTCTCTTGGACAATGAGCAGTTCTTC.

This chain links TRBV5-6 with TRBJ2-5; D tentatively reads TRBD1 or TRBD2 (5 bases each). Germline CDR1 SGHDT, CDR2 YYEEEE. V gave up 4 bases and J gave up 2 bases, with 18 bases separating them. The CDR3 totals 16 residues. This CDR3 reads CASSQDIGTRQETQYF. CDR3 DNA sequence: TGTGCCAGCAGCCAAGACATCGGGACGCGTCAAGAGACCCAGTACTTC.

J is TRBJ2-1 and V is TRBV5-1, with a tentative D call TRBD1 (6 bases). CDR1 is SGHRS and CDR2 is YFSETQ in the germline V gene. This CDR3 contains 16 residues. V was pared by 2 bases and J by 2 bases, with 14 bases between. CDR3 amino acids: CASSLSGTTTYNEQFF. The DNA for the CDR3 is TGCGCCAGCAGCTTATCCGGGACAACAACCTACAATGAGCAGTTCTTC.

V is TRBV30 and J is TRBJ2-5; TRBD2 matches at 13 bases. J lost 5 bases, V lost 5 bases, and 5 bases had no gene match. This CDR3 has 14 amino acids. From germline, CDR1 is GTSNPN and CDR2 SVGIG (reference sequence). The CDR3 DNA reads as TGTGCCTGGGGACTAGCGGGAGATTTTGAGACCCAGTACTTC. This sequence encodes CAWGLAGDFETQYF. Based on the CDR3 plus reference TRBV30 and TRBJ2-5, the full variable domain is SQTIHQWPATLVQPVGSPLSLECTVEGTSNPNLYWYRQAAGRGLQLLFYSVGIGQISSEVPQNLSASRPQDRQFILSSKKLLLSDSGFYLCAWGLAGDFETQYFGPGTRLLVL.